A selection of T cell receptor beta chains follows, all from one sample in a study of blood T cell repertoires in COVID-19. Profiled with immunoSEQ multiplex PCR; TCRdb holds only in-frame clones, not every one. The sample has 150,000 or so clones; about 89% are singletons. Sequences were obtained from peripheral blood. Every receptor here comes from a man aged 60 to 75 with COVID-19, enrolled during active disease. CDR3s include the opening cysteine and the closing phenylalanine or tryptophan. The D gene is left open where the match is weak. Some rows have no size entry. The others give once, few or many, or a class for an expanded clone.

j_call v_call d_call clone_size cdr3_aa cdr3_nt
TRBJ2-1 TRBV6-6 TRBD2 NA CASSLLPAGGAERYNEQFF TGTGCCAGCAGTCTACTCCCGGCGGGGGGCGCAGAGAGGTACAATGAGCAGTTCTTC
TRBJ1-2 TRBV4-1 NA NA CASSQREGVGYTF TGCGCCAGCAGCCAACGTGAGGGCGTAGGCTACACCTTC
TRBJ2-5 TRBV7-2 TRBD1 NA CASSLTGTQETQYF TGTGCCAGCAGCTTGACAGGGACCCAAGAGACCCAGTACTTC
TRBJ2-1 TRBV5-4 TRBD2 NA CASSLAGGQVNEQFF TGTGCCAGCAGCTTAGCGGGGGGGCAGGTCAATGAGCAGTTCTTC
TRBJ1-5 TRBV4-2 TRBD1 NA CASSQPHRGGSTFYNQPQHF TGTGCCAGCAGCCAACCCCACAGGGGCGGTTCGACCTTCTACAATCAGCCCCAGCATTTT
TRBJ2-1 TRBV5-6 TRBD2 NA CASSFAGTTFYNEQFF TGTGCCAGCAGCTTTGCCGGGACTACTTTCTACAATGAGCAGTTCTTC
TRBJ1-1 TRBV19 NA NA CASRSPQGMNTEAFF TGTGCCAGTAGGAGTCCCCAGGGCATGAACACTGAAGCTTTCTTT
TRBJ1-3 TRBV19 NA NA CASSMHSSSGNTIYF TGTGCCAGTAGTATGCACAGCAGCTCTGGAAACACCATATATTTT
TRBJ1-1 TRBV6-5 NA NA CASSRQNTEAFF TGTGCCAGCAGTAGACAGAACACTGAAGCTTTCTTT
TRBJ1-1 TRBV7-7 NA few CASSLTTGGEAFF TGTGCCAGCAGCTTAACGACGGGAGGCGAAGCTTTCTTT
TRBJ1-5 TRBV6-1 NA NA CASSATSQAGNQPQHF TGTGCCAGCAGTGCGACATCCCAGGCGGGGAATCAGCCCCAGCATTTT
TRBJ1-1 TRBV6-5 NA NA CASEEGGTLGTEAFF TGTGCCAGCGAAGAGGGGGGGACACTCGGCACTGAAGCTTTCTTT
TRBJ2-1 TRBV11-2 NA NA CASSFVGGPLDEQFF TGTGCCAGCAGCTTCGTGGGGGGGCCGTTGGATGAGCAGTTCTTC
TRBJ1-5 TRBV30 NA NA CACRGSQNQPQHF TGTGCCTGTAGAGGCAGCCAGAATCAGCCCCAGCATTTT
TRBJ2-1 TRBV10-1 TRBD2 NA CASSEAGRYNEQFF TGCGCCAGCAGTGAAGCGGGGAGATACAATGAGCAGTTCTTC
TRBJ1-3 TRBV30 NA NA CAWSRGDLSGNTIYF TGTGCCTGGAGTCGGGGGGACCTCTCTGGAAACACCATATATTTT
TRBJ1-2 TRBV19 NA few CASSMAAADNYGYTF TGTGCCAGTAGTATGGCCGCGGCAGATAACTATGGCTACACCTTC
TRBJ2-3 TRBV6-1 TRBD2 NA CASSEELAGTDTQYF TGTGCCAGCAGTGAGGAACTAGCGGGCACAGATACGCAGTATTTT
TRBJ2-1 TRBV7-8 TRBD2 NA CASNRLAGKPYNEQFF TGTGCCAGCAATAGACTAGCGGGGAAGCCCTACAATGAGCAGTTCTTC
TRBJ1-6 TRBV14 TRBD1 NA CASSRSDRVVTLLHF TGTGCCAGCAGCCGGTCCGACAGGGTCGTCACGCTCCTCCACTTT
TRBJ2-3 TRBV28 NA NA CASSFLGDTQYF TGTGCCAGCAGTTTCCTCGGAGATACGCAGTATTTT
TRBJ2-1 TRBV5-4 TRBD2 once CASSLVSSGDNEQFF TGTGCCAGCAGCTTGGTCTCTAGCGGGGACAATGAGCAGTTCTTC
TRBJ2-3 TRBV28 TRBD2 once CASSLAGGTDTQYF TGTGCCAGCAGTTTAGCGGGGGGCACAGATACGCAGTATTTT
TRBJ1-1 TRBV4-1 TRBD1 once CASSQQQGGDTEAFF TGCGCCAGCAGCCAACAACAGGGGGGGGACACTGAAGCTTTCTTT
TRBJ2-5 TRBV7-2 NA NA CASSFRGSETQYF TGTGCCAGCAGCTTCAGGGGTTCGGAGACCCAGTACTTC
TRBJ2-6 TRBV4-2 NA NA CASSPGSLSGANVLTF TGTGCCAGCAGCCCAGGATCGCTCTCTGGGGCCAACGTCCTGACTTTC
TRBJ2-6 TRBV3-1/TRBV3-2 TRBD1 NA CASSQHPGQSSGANVLTF TGTGCCAGCAGCCAGCACCCGGGACAGAGCTCTGGGGCCAACGTCCTGACTTTC